This T cell receptor (beta chain) stems from a study of T cells in Graves' hyperthyroidism and ophthalmopathy. There are a few counts of this clonotype. What it binds is unknown. Template material for amplifying TCR beta CDR3 regions consisted of RNA transcripts. The HTBI set primed first-round TCR CDR3 RT-PCR. From the multiplex PCR reads, TCRdb called clonotypes with MiXCR, one entry per CDR3 protein. The sample carries about 560,000 distinct CDR3 sequences, about 43% recorded once. Study-wide results and limits: In the blood, most expanded thyroid clonotypes above 0.001 appeared as well. Ophthalmopathy cases were set apart from stable hyperthyroidism by a 13 V-J model.

This sequence originates from a woman younger than 35 with Graves' hyperthyroidism. The sequenced sample was peripheral blood or thyroid tissue (not recorded which).

CDR3 region: CASSRAAQETQYF. CDR3 in DNA: TGTGCCAGCAGCCGAGCGGCACAAGAGACCCAGTACTTC. The J gene is TRBJ2-5, the V gene TRBV7-2; perhaps TRBD2 as D (5 bases). Trimming shortened V by 5 bases and J by 2 bases, and 9 bases separated the two germline ends. Germline V gene sequence: CDR1 SGHTA, CDR2 FQGNSA. This CDR3 contains 13 residues.